Detailed here is one T cell receptor (beta chain). The library targeted TCRbeta and was prepared with unique molecular identifiers. TCRdb re-called the PCR reads with MiXCR, one entry per CDR3 protein. The table includes 450,000 to 600,000 distinct CDR3 sequences, roughly 33% detected once. These data are taken from a study of T-cell reconstitution after alpha-beta-depleted transplantation in children. V was clipped by 5 bases and J by 1 base, with 6 bases between them. The CDR3 runs 13 residues. This clonotype was obtained from a human donor who donated a stem cell graft to a child with aplastic anemia. Sequencing was performed on PBMCs from the stem cell graft donor, taken from the stem cell graft. The gene calls are TRBV12-3 or TRBV12-4 and TRBJ2-1; D is undetermined. The CDR3 nucleotides read TGTGCCAGCAGTCCGGCTTCCTACAATGAGCAGTTCTTC. Translated, it gives CASSPASYNEQFF.